Listed below are T cell receptor beta chains from one sample, sequenced in a study of T cell repertoires in cytomegalovirus infection. TCRdb re-called the reads with MiXCR, one entry per CDR3 protein. The table lists 480,000 or so distinct CDR3 sequences, around 11% of them singletons. Source material: PBMCs. All receptors come from a human donor in good health (CMV status not recorded). Some clones in this sample may be carry-over from other donors' samples. CDR3s include the opening cysteine and the closing phenylalanine or tryptophan. D genes are given only for firm matches. Rows may omit the clone size; those that give it use once, few, many or a size class.

V	D	J	size	CDR3	DNA
TRBV7-9	TRBD2	TRBJ2-1	many	CASSQTSRSSYNEQFF	TGTGCCAGCAGCCAGACTAGCCGGAGCTCCTACAATGAGCAGTTCTTC
TRBV24-1	.	TRBJ2-1	.	CATSASSYNEQFF	TGTGCCACCAGTGCCAGTTCCTACAATGAGCAGTTCTTC
TRBV19	.	TRBJ2-3	many	CASSSGGSPDTQYF	TGTGCCAGTAGTTCCGGAGGGAGCCCAGATACGCAGTATTTT
TRBV10-3	.	TRBJ1-1	few	CASRTGMNTEAFF	TGTGCCAGCCGGACGGGAATGAACACTGAAGCTTTCTTT
TRBV5-1	TRBD1	TRBJ1-1	few	CASSLDSGTVNTEAFF	TGCGCCAGCAGCTTAGATTCCGGGACAGTGAACACTGAAGCTTTCTTT
TRBV6-1	.	TRBJ1-1	many	CASNKWGVNAEAFF	TGTGCCAGCAATAAATGGGGGGTAAATGCAGAAGCTTTCTTT
TRBV7-7	TRBD1	TRBJ2-1	many	CASSWGTANEQFF	TGTGCCAGCAGCTGGGGGACAGCAAATGAGCAGTTCTTC
TRBV19	.	TRBJ2-7	.	CASSIDTGSYEQYF	TGTGCCAGTAGTATAGATACGGGGTCCTACGAGCAGTACTTC
TRBV7-2	.	TRBJ1-2	.	CASSLPGYSYTF	TGCGCCAGCAGCTTACCCGGGTATAGCTACACCTTC
TRBV24-1	.	TRBJ2-2	few	CATSDLQGTTGELFF	TGTGCCACCAGTGATTTGCAAGGGACAACCGGGGAGCTGTTTTTT
TRBV7-9	.	TRBJ2-7	many	CASSGDGESYEQYF	TGTGCCAGCAGCGGAGACGGGGAGTCCTACGAGCAGTACTTC
TRBV12-3/TRBV12-4	.	TRBJ1-5	.	CASKQGKDQPQHF	TGTGCCAGCAAACAGGGTAAAGATCAGCCCCAGCATTTT
TRBV20-1	.	TRBJ2-3	.	CSARDHRTGDTQYF	TGCAGTGCTAGAGACCATCGGACTGGAGATACGCAGTATTTT
TRBV9	TRBD1	TRBJ1-1	.	CASSVGTGEGAEAFF	TGTGCCAGCAGCGTAGGCACAGGGGAAGGCGCTGAAGCTTTCTTT
TRBV11-2	.	TRBJ2-2	many	CASSPRRAGTGELFF	TGTGCCAGCAGCCCGCGGAGGGCCGGGACCGGGGAGCTGTTTTTT
TRBV15	TRBD1	TRBJ1-1	few	CATSRGTGGKSLQMNTEAFF	TGTGCCACCAGCAGAGGGACAGGGGGCAAGTCCCTCCAAATGAACACTGAAGCTTTCTTT
TRBV9	.	TRBJ2-1	many	CASSVSGSYNEQFF	TGTGCCAGCAGCGTAAGCGGCTCCTACAATGAGCAGTTCTTC
TRBV7-2	.	TRBJ2-7	many	CASSSDWGEQYF	TGTGCCAGCAGCTCCGATTGGGGGGAGCAGTACTTC
TRBV7-9	.	TRBJ2-1	many	CASSLMDNEQFF	TGTGCCAGCAGCTTAATGGACAATGAGCAGTTCTTC
TRBV15	.	TRBJ2-5	.	CATSRRETQYF	TGTGCCACCAGCAGAAGAGAGACCCAGTACTTC
TRBV27	.	TRBJ2-5	many	CASSPDGRGETQYF	TGTGCCAGCAGTCCGGACGGTAGAGGAGAGACCCAGTACTTC
TRBV14	TRBD1	TRBJ2-2	few	CASSQGRQGVSAGELFF	TGTGCCAGCAGCCAAGGGCGACAGGGCGTTTCGGCCGGGGAGCTGTTTTTT
TRBV6-6	TRBD2	TRBJ2-1	.	CASSYSSLAGVYNEQFF	TGTGCCAGCAGTTACTCATCCCTAGCGGGGGTATACAATGAGCAGTTCTTC
TRBV2	.	TRBJ2-1	many	CARRGGPRNEQFF	TGTGCCAGGCGGGGAGGACCGCGGAATGAGCAGTTCTTC
TRBV19	TRBD1	TRBJ2-4	.	CASSKGTGQNIQYF	TGTGCCAGTAGCAAGGGGACAGGGCAAAACATTCAGTACTTC
TRBV6-5	.	TRBJ1-1	many	CASRPGPHMNTEAFF	TGTGCCAGCAGACCGGGCCCCCACATGAACACTGAAGCTTTCTTT